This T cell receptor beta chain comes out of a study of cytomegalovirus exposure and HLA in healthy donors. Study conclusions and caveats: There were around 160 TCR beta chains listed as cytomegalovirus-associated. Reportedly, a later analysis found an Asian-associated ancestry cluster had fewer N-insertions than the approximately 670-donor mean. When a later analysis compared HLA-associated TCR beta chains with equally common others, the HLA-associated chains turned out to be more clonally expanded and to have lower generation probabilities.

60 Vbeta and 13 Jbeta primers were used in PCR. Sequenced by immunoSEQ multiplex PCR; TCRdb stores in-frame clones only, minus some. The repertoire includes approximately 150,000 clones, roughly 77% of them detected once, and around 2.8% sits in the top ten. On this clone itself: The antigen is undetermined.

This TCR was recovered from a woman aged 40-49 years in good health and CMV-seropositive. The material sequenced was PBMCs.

CDR3 in DNA: TGTGCCATCAGTGAAGGCACGGGGCGACAGGCCGGTCAGCCCCAGCATTTT. Amino acid sequence: CAISEGTGRQAGQPQHF. This chain joins TRBV10-3 and TRBJ1-5; a possible D gene is TRBD1 (6 bases). V lost 3 bases to trimming and J lost 6 bases, with 21 bases between them. In germline, CDR1 is ENHRY, CDR2 SYGVKD. The length of the CDR3 is 17 residues.